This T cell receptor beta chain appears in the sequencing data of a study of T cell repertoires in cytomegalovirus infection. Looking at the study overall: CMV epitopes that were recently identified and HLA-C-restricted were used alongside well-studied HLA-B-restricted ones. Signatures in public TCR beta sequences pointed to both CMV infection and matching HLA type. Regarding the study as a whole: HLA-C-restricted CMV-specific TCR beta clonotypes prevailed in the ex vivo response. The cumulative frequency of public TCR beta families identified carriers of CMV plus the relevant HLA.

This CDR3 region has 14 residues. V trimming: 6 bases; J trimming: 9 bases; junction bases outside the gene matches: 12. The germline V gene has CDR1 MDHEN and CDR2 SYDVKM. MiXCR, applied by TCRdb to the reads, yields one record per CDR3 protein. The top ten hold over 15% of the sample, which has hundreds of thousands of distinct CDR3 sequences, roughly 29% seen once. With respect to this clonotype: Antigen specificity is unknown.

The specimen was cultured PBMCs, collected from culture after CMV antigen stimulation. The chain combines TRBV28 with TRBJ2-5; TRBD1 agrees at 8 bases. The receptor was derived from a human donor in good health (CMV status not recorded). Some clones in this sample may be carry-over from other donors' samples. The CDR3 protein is CASRPFQGARAQYF. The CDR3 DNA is TGTGCCAGCAGGCCATTCCAGGGGGCGCGGGCCCAGTACTTC. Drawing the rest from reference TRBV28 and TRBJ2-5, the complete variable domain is DVKVTQSSRYLVKRTGEKVFLECVQDMDHENMFWYRQDPGLGLRLIYFSYDVKMKEKGDIPEGYSVSREKKERFSLILESASTNQTSMYLCASRPFQGARAQYFGPGTRLLVL.